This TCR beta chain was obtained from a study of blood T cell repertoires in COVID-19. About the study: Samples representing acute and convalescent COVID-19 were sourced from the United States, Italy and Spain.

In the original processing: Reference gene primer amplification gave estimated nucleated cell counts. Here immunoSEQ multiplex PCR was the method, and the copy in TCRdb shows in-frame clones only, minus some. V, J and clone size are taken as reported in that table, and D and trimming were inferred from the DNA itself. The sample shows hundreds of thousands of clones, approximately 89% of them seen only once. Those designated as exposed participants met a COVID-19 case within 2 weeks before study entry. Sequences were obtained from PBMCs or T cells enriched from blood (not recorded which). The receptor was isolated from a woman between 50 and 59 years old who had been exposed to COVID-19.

The CDR3 DNA reads TGTGCCAGCAGTGAAGTTGGGACAGGGATTGGCGGCGTCTATGGCTACACCTTC. It codes for CASSEVGTGIGGVYGYTF. V usage is TRBV6-1 and J usage is TRBJ1-2, with 9 nucleotides matching TRBD1. Germline V gene sequence: CDR1 MNHNS, CDR2 SASEGT. The CDR3 covers 18 residues. Germline trimming cut 1 base from V and 4 bases from J; bases unmatched to any gene: 13.